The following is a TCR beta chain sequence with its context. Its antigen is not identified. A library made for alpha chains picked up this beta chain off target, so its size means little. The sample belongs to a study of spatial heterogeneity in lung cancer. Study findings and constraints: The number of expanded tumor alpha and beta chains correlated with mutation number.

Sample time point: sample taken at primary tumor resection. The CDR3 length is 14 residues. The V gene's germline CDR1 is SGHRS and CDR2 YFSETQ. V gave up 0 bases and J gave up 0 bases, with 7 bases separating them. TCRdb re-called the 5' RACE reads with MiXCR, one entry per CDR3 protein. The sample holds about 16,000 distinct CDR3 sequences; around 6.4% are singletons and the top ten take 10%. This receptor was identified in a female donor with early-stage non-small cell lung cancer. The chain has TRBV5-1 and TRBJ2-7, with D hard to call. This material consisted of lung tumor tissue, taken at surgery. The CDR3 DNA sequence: TGCGCCAGCAGCTTGGTGGCAGCCTCCTACGAGCAGTACTTC. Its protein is CASSLVAASYEQYF.